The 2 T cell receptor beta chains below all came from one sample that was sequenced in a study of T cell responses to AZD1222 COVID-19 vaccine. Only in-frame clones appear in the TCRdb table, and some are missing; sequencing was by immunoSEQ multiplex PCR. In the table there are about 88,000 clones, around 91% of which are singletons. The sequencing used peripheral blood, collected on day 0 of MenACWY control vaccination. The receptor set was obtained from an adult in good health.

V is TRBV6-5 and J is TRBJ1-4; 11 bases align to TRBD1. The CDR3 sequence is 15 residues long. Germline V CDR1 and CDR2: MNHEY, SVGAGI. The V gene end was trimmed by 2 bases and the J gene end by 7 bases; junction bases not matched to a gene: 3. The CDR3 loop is CASSYGGQGGEKLFF. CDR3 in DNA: TGTGCCAGCAGTTACGGGGGACAGGGGGGTGAAAAACTGTTTTTT.

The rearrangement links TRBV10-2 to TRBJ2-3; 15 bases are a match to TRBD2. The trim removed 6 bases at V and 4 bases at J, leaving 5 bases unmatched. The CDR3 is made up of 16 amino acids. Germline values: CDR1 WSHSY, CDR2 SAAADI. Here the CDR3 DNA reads TGCGCCAGCAGCAGGACTAGCGGGAGGGTTTCAGATACGCAGTATTTT. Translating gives CASSRTSGRVSDTQYF.